The 22 T cell receptor beta chains below all came from one sample that was sequenced in a study of T cell responses to AZD1222 COVID-19 vaccine. Clones were read by immunoSEQ multiplex PCR, and TCRdb kept only the in-frame ones, dropping some. Here the sample spans roughly 120,000 clones, 88% being singletons. Sequenced here: peripheral blood, sampled 28 days after the second AZD1222 dose. All receptors come from an adult who received the AZD1222 COVID-19 vaccine.

This chain joins TRBV5-6 and TRBJ1-3; TRBD1 matches at 8 bases. Per the germline V gene, CDR1 is SGHDT and CDR2 is YYEEEE. There are 17 residues in the CDR3. J gave up 1 base and V 0 bases, and 6 bases lay outside the gene matches. CDR3 DNA: TGTGCCAGCAGCTTGGATATGGGACAGGCGTCTGGAAACACCATATATTTT. This sequence encodes CASSLDMGQASGNTIYF.

The chain has TRBV9 and TRBJ1-6; D unclear. The V gene's germline CDR1 is SGDLS and CDR2 YYNGEE. Trimming cost V 3 bases and J 2 bases, with 6 bases left between them. The CDR3 is 14 residues long. The CDR3 loop is CASSAPAYNSPLHF. The CDR3 DNA is TGTGCCAGCAGCGCCCCAGCCTATAATTCACCCCTCCACTTT.

The chain couples TRBV29-1 to TRBJ2-5; D not resolved. Trimming pared 6 bases from V and 1 base from J, leaving 6 bases between. The length of the CDR3 is 11 residues. CDR1 is SQVTM and CDR2 is ANQGSEA in the germline V gene. The CDR3 region is CSVTVQETQYF. The CDR3 DNA reads as TGCAGCGTAACGGTCCAAGAGACCCAGTACTTC.

The chain combines TRBV2 with TRBJ1-1; D gene uncertain. Germline values: CDR1 SNHLY, CDR2 FYNNEI. Trimming removed 7 bases at V and 4 bases at J, with 7 bases between. This CDR3 contains 11 residues. The chain's CDR3 is CASIRTTEAFF. CDR3 bases: TGTGCCAGCATTAGGACCACTGAAGCTTTCTTT.

This sequence joins TRBV2 and TRBJ2-5, with a possible D match to TRBD1 (5 bases). The germline CDR1 and CDR2 sequences are SNHLY and FYNNEI. Deletions cut 6 bases from V and 7 bases from J, with 15 bases between. The CDR3 runs to 13 residues. The CDR3 here is CASSTNQGGTQYF. CDR3 DNA sequence: TGTGCCAGCAGCACTAACCAGGGTGGGACCCAGTACTTC.

This CDR3 is CASSQGTVGGYEQYF. As DNA, the CDR3 is TGCGCCAGCAGCCAAGGAACTGTTGGGGGCTACGAGCAGTACTTC. V usage is TRBV4-3 and J usage is TRBJ2-7; D tentatively reads TRBD1 or TRBD2 (5 bases each). V was cut by 1 base and J by 3 bases, with 13 bases left in between. The CDR3 runs 15 residues. Per germline, CDR1 LGHNA and CDR2 YSLEER.

This rearrangement joins TRBV18 to TRBJ1-2; D ambiguous. Trimming left V 0 bases short and J 3 bases short, with 11 bases between. The CDR3 loop spans 15 amino acids. Germline V gene sequence: CDR1 KGHSH, CDR2 LQKENI. Here the CDR3 DNA reads TGTGCCAGCTCACCACCGAGTCAGATACACTATGGCTACACCTTC. Translation gives CASSPPSQIHYGYTF.

This clone showed up just once. The V gene is TRBV5-6, the J gene TRBJ2-7, with TRBD1 matching over 10 bases. The CDR3 has 15 residues. The J segment lost 4 bases and the V segment lost 5 bases, leaving 9 bases of the junction unmatched. Germline lookup yields CDR1 SGHDT and CDR2 YYEEEE. DNA for the CDR3: TGTGCCAGCAGTTGGAGGGACAGGGGTTCTTACGAGCAGTACTTC. Amino acids: CASSWRDRGSYEQYF.

The gene calls are TRBV3-1 (or the pseudogene TRBV3-2) and TRBJ2-4, with D tentatively TRBD2 (6 bases). This CDR3 has 13 residues. V gave up 1 base and J gave up 9 bases, with 10 bases separating them. The V gene's germline CDR1 is LGHDT and CDR2 YNNKEL (reference sequence). Written as DNA, the CDR3 is TGTGCCAGCAGCCAAGGCGGGACGGGCATTCAGTACTTC. Translating gives CASSQGGTGIQYF.

This chain links TRBV29-1 with TRBJ2-1; 7 nucleotides line up with TRBD2. This CDR3 comprises 16 residues. Unmatched junction bases numbered 16, after V lost 3 bases and J lost 8 bases. The germline V gene encodes CDR1 SQVTM and CDR2 ANQGSEA. The CDR3 bases are TGCAGCGTTGATATGGGGGAGGGATCTTATATCGATGAGCAGTTCTTC. Translation: CSVDMGEGSYIDEQFF.

The J gene is TRBJ1-2, the V gene TRBV5-1; 9 bases are a match to TRBD1. After removal of 6 bases from V and 4 bases from J, the junction contained 13 bases not matched to a gene. The CDR3 length is 16 residues. Germline V CDR1 and CDR2: SGHRS, YFSETQ. CDR3 bases: TGCGCCAGCACGTTGGGCGGGACAGGGATTTTCTATGGCTACACCTTC. Translating it yields CASTLGGTGIFYGYTF.

The rearrangement links TRBV29-1 to TRBJ2-7; D possibly corresponds to TRBD2 (5 bases). The CDR3 sequence is 11 residues long. Germline assignment: CDR1 SQVTM and CDR2 ANQGSEA. Between the trimmed V and J ends, which lost 7 bases and 6 bases, there was a span of 13 bases. The CDR3 DNA is TGCAGCGGGCATCGGGGAGCCGAGCAGTACTTC. Translating gives CSGHRGAEQYF.

This clone showed up just once. The chain employs TRBV30 and TRBJ2-6; D perhaps matches TRBD2 (5 bases). V lost 1 base and J 2 bases, leaving 18 bases between the germline ends. From germline, CDR1 is GTSNPN and CDR2 SVGIG (reference sequence). The CDR3 covers 18 residues. Here the CDR3 DNA reads TGTGCCTGGAGTGACCCGGGGTTGGGCAGGACTGGGGCCAACGTCCTGACTTTC. Protein product: CAWSDPGLGRTGANVLTF.

The chain carries TRBV11-1 and TRBJ2-4; D ambiguous. Per germline, CDR1 SGHAT and CDR2 FQDESV (reference sequence). V gave up 4 bases and J gave up 2 bases, with 15 bases separating them. The CDR3 totals 16 residues. The CDR3 DNA is TGTGCCAGCAGCTCCTTTCCGGACGGGTCCAAAAACATTCAGTACTTC. Protein: CASSSFPDGSKNIQYF.

The V and J genes are TRBV13 and TRBJ2-7; 10 bases fit TRBD2. The length of the CDR3 is 15 residues. Germline V gene data show CDR1 as PRHDT and CDR2 as FYEKMQ (reference sequence). V shed 5 bases, J shed 6 bases, and the junction held 10 bases outside the gene matches. The CDR3 is CASSGQREGRIEQYF. CDR3 nucleotides: TGTGCCAGCAGCGGTCAGCGGGAGGGCCGTATCGAGCAGTACTTC. The full variable domain, rest sourced from reference TRBV13 and TRBJ2-7, is AAGVIQSPRHLIKEKRETATLKCYPIPRHDTVYWYQQGPGQDPQFLISFYEKMQSDKGSIPDRFSAQQFSDYHSELNMSSLELGDSALYFCASSGQREGRIEQYFGPGTRLTVT.

V usage is TRBV4-3 and J usage is TRBJ1-2; 7 positions match TRBD1. The CDR3 is 19 residues long. Germline trimming cut 0 bases from V and 8 bases from J; bases unmatched to any gene: 21. Germline CDR1 LGHNA, CDR2 YSLEER. The CDR3 region has the DNA TGCGCCAGCAGCCAAGACACATCGCTGGAGCAGGGGGGAGGGTCCGGCTACACCTTC. The encoded protein is CASSQDTSLEQGGGSGYTF.

V and J are TRBV3-1 (or the pseudogene TRBV3-2) and TRBJ1-6; D not certain. The CDR3 is made up of 14 amino acids. Germline CDR1 is LGHDT and CDR2 is YNNKEL (reference sequence). Deletions cut 3 bases from V and 8 bases from J, with 11 bases between. The CDR3 loop is CASSQIPGDSPLHF. CDR3 in DNA: TGTGCCAGCAGCCAGATACCGGGCGATTCACCCCTCCACTTT.

This clone was detected only once. The chain uses TRBV27 and TRBJ1-1; TRBD1 matches 7 bases. V lost 5 bases, J lost 2 bases, and 5 bases stayed unmatched. This CDR3 has 14 amino acids. In germline, CDR1 is MNHEY, CDR2 SMNVEV (reference sequence). CDR3 protein: CASSPHRGNTEAFF. CDR3 DNA: TGTGCCAGCAGTCCCCACAGGGGCAACACTGAAGCTTTCTTT.

CDR3 in amino acids: CATSRRGGEGDTYNEQFF. CDR3 nucleotides: TGTGCCACCAGCAGAAGAGGGGGGGAAGGCGACACCTACAATGAGCAGTTCTTC. This chain links TRBV15 with TRBJ2-1; TRBD2 is a possible D gene (7 bases). Trimming pared 2 bases from V and 2 bases from J, leaving 19 bases between. The CDR3 contains 18 residues. Germline assignment: CDR1 LNHNV and CDR2 YYDKDF (reference sequence).

V and J are TRBV6-5 and TRBJ1-2, with 9 bases that match TRBD1. Unmatched junction bases numbered 5, after V lost 5 bases and J lost 10 bases. Per the germline V gene, CDR1 is MNHEY and CDR2 is SVGAGI. The CDR3 spans 12 residues. CDR3: CASSTGGRDYTF. DNA of the CDR3: TGTGCCAGCAGTACAGGGGGCCGGGACTACACCTTC.

This chain joins TRBV2 and TRBJ1-6, with D tentatively TRBD1 (5 bases). The germline V gene has CDR1 SNHLY and CDR2 FYNNEI. Trimming cost V 8 bases and J 6 bases, with 14 bases left between them. The CDR3 consists of 14 residues. The CDR3 reads CASGIAGRNSPLHF. CDR3 DNA sequence: TGTGCCAGCGGCATCGCAGGGCGTAATTCACCCCTCCACTTT. Supplemented by reference TRBV2 and TRBJ1-6, the full variable domain reads EPEVTQTPSHQVTQMGQEVILRCVPISNHLYFYWYRQILGQKVEFLVSFYNNEISEKSEIFDDQFSVERPDGSNFTLKIRSTKLEDSAMYFCASGIAGRNSPLHFGNGTRLTVT.

The chain uses TRBV7-8 and TRBJ1-6; 9 bases fit TRBD1. V dropped 2 bases and J dropped 7; count of bases not matched to a gene: 6. The CDR3 contains 16 residues. The germline gives CDR1 SGHVS, CDR2 FQNEAQ. The CDR3 DNA sequence: TGTGCCAGCAGCTTACGACAGGGGGGAACGAATTCACCCCTCCACTTT. This sequence encodes CASSLRQGGTNSPLHF.